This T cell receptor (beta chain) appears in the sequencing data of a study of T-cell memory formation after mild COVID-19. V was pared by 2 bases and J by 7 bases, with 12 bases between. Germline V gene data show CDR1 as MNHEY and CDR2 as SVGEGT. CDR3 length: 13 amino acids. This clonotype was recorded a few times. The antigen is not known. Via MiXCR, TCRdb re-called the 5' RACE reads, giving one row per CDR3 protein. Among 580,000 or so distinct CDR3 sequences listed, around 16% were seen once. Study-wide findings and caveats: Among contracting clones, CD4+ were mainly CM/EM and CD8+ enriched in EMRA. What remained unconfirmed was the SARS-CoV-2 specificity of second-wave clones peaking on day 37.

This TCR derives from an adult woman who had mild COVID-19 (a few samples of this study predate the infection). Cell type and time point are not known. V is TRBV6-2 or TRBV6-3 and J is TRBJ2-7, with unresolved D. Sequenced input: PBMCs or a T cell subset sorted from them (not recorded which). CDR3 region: CASSYTDAGEQYF. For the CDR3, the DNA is TGTGCCAGCAGTTACACCGACGCCGGGGAGCAGTACTTC.